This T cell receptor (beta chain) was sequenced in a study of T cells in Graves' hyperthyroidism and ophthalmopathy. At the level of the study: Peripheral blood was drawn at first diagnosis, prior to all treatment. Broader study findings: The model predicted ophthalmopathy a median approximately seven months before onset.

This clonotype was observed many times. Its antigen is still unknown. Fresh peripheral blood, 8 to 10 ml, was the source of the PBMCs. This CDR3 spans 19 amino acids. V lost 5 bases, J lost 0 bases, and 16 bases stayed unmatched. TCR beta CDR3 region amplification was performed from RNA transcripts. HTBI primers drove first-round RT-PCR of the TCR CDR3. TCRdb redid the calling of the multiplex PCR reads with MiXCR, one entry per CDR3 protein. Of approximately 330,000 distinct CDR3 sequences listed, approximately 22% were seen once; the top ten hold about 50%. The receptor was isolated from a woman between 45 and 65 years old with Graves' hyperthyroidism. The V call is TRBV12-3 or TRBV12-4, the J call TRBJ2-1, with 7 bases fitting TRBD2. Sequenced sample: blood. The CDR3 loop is CASSPLAGRDTISYNEQFF. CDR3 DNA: TGTGCCAGCAGTCCGCTTGCGGGGAGGGATACCATCTCCTACAATGAGCAGTTCTTC.